This T cell receptor (beta chain) was identified in a study of T-cell memory formation after mild COVID-19. Study background: Across donors, TCR clusters were largely donor specific.

Regarding the study as a whole: Contracting clones, day 15 to 85, had balanced CD4/CD8, and later expanders favored CD4+. Clones that contracted clustered mainly in CM and EM if CD4+ and in EMRA if CD8+.

Constant-segment primers and 5'RACE yielded cDNA libraries for TCR alpha and TCR beta, each carrying sample barcodes and UMIs. TCRdb recomputed calls from the 5' RACE reads with MiXCR, one row per CDR3 protein. This table has 210,000 or so distinct CDR3 sequences, 15% to 20% appearing once. Remarks on this clonotype: Its cognate antigen is unknown.

Losses at the gene ends were 3 bases for V and 1 base for J; bases not matched to a gene: 3. The length of the CDR3 is 14 residues. Germline loops: CDR1 GTSNPN, CDR2 SVGIG (reference sequence). The sequence was obtained from an adult woman who had mild COVID-19 (a few samples of this study predate the infection). Cell type and time point are not known. The specimen was PBMCs or a T cell subset sorted from them (not recorded which). The chain employs TRBV30 and TRBJ1-1; the match to TRBD1 covers 9 bases. The chain's CDR3 is CAWRMDRGNTEAFF. Written as DNA, the CDR3 is TGTGCCTGGAGAATGGACAGGGGGAACACTGAAGCTTTCTTT. The full variable domain, completed using reference TRBV30 and TRBJ1-1, is SQTIHQWPATLVQPVGSPLSLECTVEGTSNPNLYWYRQAAGRGLQLLFYSVGIGQISSEVPQNLSASRPQDRQFILSSKKLLLSDSGFYLCAWRMDRGNTEAFFGQGTRLTVV.